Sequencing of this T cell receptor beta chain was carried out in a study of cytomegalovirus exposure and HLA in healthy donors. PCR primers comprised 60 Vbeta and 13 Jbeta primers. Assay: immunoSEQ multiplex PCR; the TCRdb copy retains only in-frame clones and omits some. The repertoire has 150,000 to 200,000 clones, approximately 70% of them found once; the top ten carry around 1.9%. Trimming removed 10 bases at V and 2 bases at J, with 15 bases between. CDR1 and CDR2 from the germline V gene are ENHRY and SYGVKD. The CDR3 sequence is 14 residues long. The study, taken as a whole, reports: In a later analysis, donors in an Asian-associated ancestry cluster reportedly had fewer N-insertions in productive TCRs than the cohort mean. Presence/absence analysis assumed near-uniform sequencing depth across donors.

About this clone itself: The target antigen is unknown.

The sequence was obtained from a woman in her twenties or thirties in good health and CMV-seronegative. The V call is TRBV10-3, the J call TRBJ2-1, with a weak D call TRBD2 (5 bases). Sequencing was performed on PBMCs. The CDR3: CATWTGSAYNEQFF. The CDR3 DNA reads TGTGCCACCTGGACGGGGTCTGCCTACAATGAGCAGTTCTTC.